This TCR beta chain was sequenced in a study of shared clonotypes between healthy human individuals. Study-level findings and limits: For sorted subsets, rarefaction showed incomplete sequencing despite large depth. Generally, naive subsets came out with larger estimated richness than memory subsets.

CDR3 length: 16 amino acids. Germline trimming cut 1 base from V and 3 bases from J; bases unmatched to any gene: 9. Germline V gene sequence: CDR1 MNHNY, CDR2 SVGAGI (reference sequence). CD8 cells classed as naive were CD45RO-negative and positively selected for CCR7, excluding terminally differentiated effector memory CD45RA+ cells. Everyone who donated was a Caucasian adult who lived in Nashville, Tennessee. A remark on this clone: Its antigen is not known.

At a deep level, the assay was run. Profiling relied on immunoSEQ multiplex PCR, and the TCRdb table lists in-frame clones only, not all of them. The repertoire holds around 1.9 million clones, under 95% seen once, with around 1.7% in the top ten. The V and J genes are TRBV6-6 and TRBJ2-7; 7 positions agree with TRBD1. The sample comprised naive CD8+ T cells from PBMCs. This TCR derives from a man between 18 and 35 years old in good health. Some clones in this sample may be carry-over from other donors' samples. CDR3 residues: CASSYLWAGTDYEQYF. The DNA for the CDR3 is TGTGCCAGCAGTTACTTGTGGGCCGGGACAGACTACGAGCAGTACTTC.